The sequence of this T cell receptor beta chain was determined in a study of blood T cells in healthy people across ages. This clonotype was counted ten times or more. Its antigen is not known. Overall study findings and caveats: Strong correlation existed between TCR beta diversity and naive T cell percentage.

Deletions cut 4 bases from V and 13 bases from J, with 17 bases between. Per the germline V gene, CDR1 is SGHTS and CDR2 is YDEGEE. The CDR3 covers 12 residues. Primers used in a second PCR of roughly 7 to 12 cycles were a sample-barcoded 5' primer and a J-beta primer mix. TCRdb reprocessed the 5' RACE reads with MiXCR, giving one entry per CDR3 protein. Here the sample spans under 850,000 distinct CDR3 sequences, approximately 35% being singletons. Sequencing was performed on blood. The chain joins TRBV5-8 to TRBJ1-2; D call uncertain. The clonotype originates from a man between 18 and 35 years old in good health. The DNA for the CDR3 is TGTGCCAGCAGCCGTAACCTGGACTCGCCCACCTTC. This gives the protein CASSRNLDSPTF.